The 24 T cell receptor beta chains reported below all come from one sample, sequenced in a study of shared clonotypes between healthy human individuals. Positive CCR7 selection of CD45RO-negative cells yielded the naive CD8 cells, and terminally differentiated effector memory CD45RA+ cells were excluded. Using immunoSEQ multiplex PCR, the repertoire was profiled, and TCRdb retains in-frame clones only, with some absent. The sample consists of around 2,000,000 clones, roughly 95% of them appearing once. The sequenced sample was naive CD8+ T cells sorted from blood. These receptors originate from a young man in good health.

DNA of the CDR3: TGCGCCAGCAGCCAAGATAACCAACTTAGCACAGATACGCAGTATTTT. Translating gives CASSQDNQLSTDTQYF. V is TRBV4-1 and J is TRBJ2-3; no reliable D call. This CDR3 is built from 16 residues. V was trimmed by 0 bases and J by 0 bases, leaving 10 bases between them. Germline lookup yields CDR1 MGHRA and CDR2 YSYEKL.

V usage is TRBV2 and J usage is TRBJ1-1, with a tentative D call TRBD1 (5 bases). Germline V gives CDR1 SNHLY, CDR2 FYNNEI. The CDR3 spans 12 residues. With 9 bases removed from V and 2 bases from J, the gap between germline ends came to 10 bases. CDR3 amino acids: CAREQANTEAFF. The CDR3 coding sequence is TGTGCCAGGGAACAGGCTAACACTGAAGCTTTCTTT.

The chain has TRBV30 and TRBJ2-1; D unresolved. This CDR3 is 15 amino acids long. Germline V gene sequence: CDR1 GTSNPN, CDR2 SVGIG (reference sequence). Trimming shortened V by 0 bases and J by 0 bases, and 9 bases separated the two germline ends. CDR3 protein: CAWSVVGGSYNEQFF. CDR3 nucleotide sequence: TGTGCCTGGAGTGTCGTGGGCGGCTCCTACAATGAGCAGTTCTTC. Full variable domain (rest looked up from reference TRBV30 and TRBJ2-1): SQTIHQWPATLVQPVGSPLSLECTVEGTSNPNLYWYRQAAGRGLQLLFYSVGIGQISSEVPQNLSASRPQDRQFILSSKKLLLSDSGFYLCAWSVVGGSYNEQFFGPGTRLTVL.

The chain joins TRBV30 to TRBJ2-1; 7 nucleotides line up with TRBD1. V was pared by 0 bases and J by 3 bases, with 5 bases of the junction left unmatched. Germline CDR1 is GTSNPN and CDR2 is SVGIG (reference sequence). This CDR3 region has 15 residues. The CDR3 DNA sequence: TGTGCCTGGAGTGTGACAGGGAGTAACTACAATGAGCAGTTCTTC. This translates into CAWSVTGSNYNEQFF.

The chain links TRBV2 to TRBJ1-4, with a weak D call TRBD1 (5 bases). Trimming removed 4 bases from V and 5 bases from J, with 14 bases in between. The CDR3 has 15 residues. Germline loops: CDR1 SNHLY, CDR2 FYNNEI. CDR3 bases: TGTGCCAGCAGTGTGGGGACCGACTCGAATGAAAAACTGTTTTTT. Its translation is CASSVGTDSNEKLFF.

Points on this clone: Other DNA sequences in the sample encode the same CDR3. The chain is built from TRBV27 and TRBJ1-2; tentatively, D is TRBD1 (5 bases). The germline V gene encodes CDR1 MNHEY and CDR2 SMNVEV (reference sequence). The CDR3 has 13 amino acids. V gave up 6 bases and J gave up 2 bases, with 10 bases separating them. The CDR3 sequence is CASSSGRNYGYTF. The DNA for the CDR3 is TGTGCCAGCAGCTCGGGACGGAACTATGGCTACACCTTC.

The chain is built from TRBV19 and TRBJ1-1; tentative D call: TRBD1 (5 bases). The CDR3 is 14 amino acids. Per germline, CDR1 LNHDA and CDR2 SQIVND (reference sequence). V dropped 0 bases and J dropped 3 bases, with 8 bases sitting between them. The CDR3 here is CASSIDWGYTEAFF. The CDR3 coding sequence is TGTGCCAGTAGTATAGACTGGGGGTACACTGAAGCTTTCTTT.

J is TRBJ2-1 and V is TRBV19; the D is unclear. This CDR3 is built from 13 residues. Germline CDR1 reads LNHDA; CDR2 reads SQIVND (reference sequence). Between the trimmed V and J ends, which lost 5 bases and 5 bases, there was a span of 10 bases. This CDR3 is CASSQHYNNEQFF. The CDR3 DNA follows: TGTGCCAGTAGTCAGCATTACAACAATGAGCAGTTCTTC.

The V call is TRBV11-2, the J call TRBJ1-6; possibly TRBD1 for D (6 bases). Germline loops: CDR1 SGHAT, CDR2 FQNNGV. The CDR3 spans 15 residues. Trimming left V 4 bases short and J 7 bases short, with 14 bases between. This CDR3 reads CASSYRGASNSPLHF. In DNA, the CDR3 is TGTGCCAGCAGCTATCGGGGGGCTTCGAATTCACCCCTCCACTTT.

J is TRBJ2-7 and V is TRBV6-5; D not certain. Germline V gene data show CDR1 as MNHEY and CDR2 as SVGAGI. The length of the CDR3 is 15 residues. Deletions cut 5 bases from V and 0 bases from J, with 14 bases between. The CDR3 DNA reads TGTGCCAGCAGTCCCTCCACGGTGGGCTCCTACGAGCAGTACTTC. Amino acid sequence: CASSPSTVGSYEQYF.

The genes are TRBV4-1 and TRBJ2-4; perhaps TRBD2 as D (6 bases). The germline gives CDR1 MGHRA, CDR2 YSYEKL. This CDR3 has 16 amino acids. The V end was cut by 5 bases, the J end by 3 bases, with 17 bases between. CDR3 region: CASSKRTGEGKNIQYF. Here the CDR3 DNA reads TGCGCCAGCAGCAAAAGAACGGGGGAAGGCAAAAACATTCAGTACTTC.

This chain joins TRBV6-5 and TRBJ2-1; D remains unclear. The CDR3 contains 9 residues. V was clipped by 7 bases and J by 8 bases, with 3 bases between them. Germline CDR1 reads MNHEY; CDR2 reads SVGAGI. The CDR3 protein is CASNYEQFF. The CDR3 DNA reads as TGTGCCAGCAACTATGAGCAGTTCTTC.

V usage is TRBV9 and J usage is TRBJ2-5; D unresolved. Looked up from germline, CDR1 is SGDLS and CDR2 is YYNGEE. The V and J ends lost 3 bases and 2 bases respectively, with 14 bases between them. The length of the CDR3 is 15 residues. CDR3 amino acids: CASSGAGGRQETQYF. The CDR3 DNA sequence: TGTGCCAGCAGCGGGGCAGGTGGTAGGCAAGAGACCCAGTACTTC.

In its sample, this clone was seen once. The CDR3 DNA is TGTGCCAGCAGTTATTCGGGAGGTACGCAGTATTTT. Its protein product is CASSYSGGTQYF. This chain links TRBV6-5 with TRBJ2-3, with 7 nucleotides matching TRBD2. CDR1 and CDR2 from the germline V gene are MNHEY and SVGAGI. This CDR3 has 12 amino acids. V lost 3 bases to trimming and J lost 8 bases; unmatched junction nucleotides: 2.

The chain employs TRBV7-9 and TRBJ1-2; D remains ambiguous. Per germline, CDR1 SEHNR and CDR2 FQNEAQ (reference sequence). Trimming removed 5 bases from V and 8 bases from J, with 18 bases in between. The CDR3 has 14 residues. The chain's CDR3 is CASSGDQESPGYTF. In DNA, the CDR3 is TGTGCCAGCAGCGGAGACCAGGAGTCTCCCGGCTACACCTTC.

V usage is TRBV7-8 and J usage is TRBJ1-2; TRBD1 agrees at 8 bases. This CDR3 region has 13 residues. Germline V gene sequence: CDR1 SGHVS, CDR2 FQNEAQ. V shed 5 bases and J 4 bases; nucleotides not matched to a gene: 3. CDR3 DNA sequence: TGTGCCAGCAGCGGACAGGGAATCTATGGCTACACCTTC. Translation: CASSGQGIYGYTF.

This sequence joins TRBV7-9 and TRBJ2-7; D perhaps matches TRBD1 (6 bases). The CDR3 consists of 15 residues. Germline V gene sequence: CDR1 SEHNR, CDR2 FQNEAQ (reference sequence). V was pared by 5 bases and J by 5 bases, with 19 bases between. For the CDR3, the DNA is TGTGCCAGCAGCCGTTTAAACACAGGGACCCACGAGCAGTACTTC. This translates into CASSRLNTGTHEQYF. The full variable domain, its missing parts supplied by reference TRBV7-9 and TRBJ2-7, is DTGVSQNPRHKITKRGQNVTFRCDPISEHNRLYWYRQTLGQGPEFLTYFQNEAQLEKSRLLSDRFSAERPKGSFSTLEIQRTEQGDSAMYLCASSRLNTGTHEQYFGPGTRLTVT.

Comment on this clone: This same CDR3 is encoded by further DNA sequences in the sample. This rearrangement joins TRBV6-5 to TRBJ2-2, with a tentative D call TRBD1 (5 bases). CDR3 size: 15 residues. V dropped 2 bases and J dropped 2 bases, with 9 bases sitting between them. Per germline, CDR1 MNHEY and CDR2 SVGAGI. CDR3 loop: CASSYGQGNTGELFF. DNA of the CDR3: TGTGCCAGCAGTTACGGGCAGGGTAACACCGGGGAGCTGTTTTTT.

The gene calls are TRBV7-9 and TRBJ2-5; D tentatively reads TRBD1 or TRBD2 (5 bases each). This CDR3 is built from 15 residues. The germline gives CDR1 SEHNR, CDR2 FQNEAQ (reference sequence). V was clipped by 5 bases and J by 5 bases, with 18 bases between them. The CDR3 reads CASSPLIGARETQYF. Here the CDR3 DNA reads TGTGCCAGCAGCCCACTTATCGGGGCGCGGGAGACCCAGTACTTC.

J is TRBJ2-2 and V is TRBV28, with D unresolved. The CDR3 runs to 12 residues. The V gene lost 6 bases and the J gene lost 3 bases, with 5 bases spanning the gap. The germline V gene has CDR1 MDHEN and CDR2 SYDVKM. The CDR3 is CASRSDTGELFF. CDR3 sequence (DNA): TGTGCCAGCAGGTCCGACACCGGGGAGCTGTTTTTT.

Concerning this clone: Other DNA sequences within the sample encode an identical CDR3. The CDR3 reads CASSAEGSTNEKLFF. DNA for the CDR3: TGTGCCAGCAGCGCGGAGGGATCAACTAATGAAAAACTGTTTTTT. This chain connects TRBV9 to TRBJ1-4; D gene uncertain. Germline V lookup: CDR1 SGDLS, CDR2 YYNGEE. The CDR3 covers 15 residues. The V and J ends lost 3 bases and 0 bases respectively, with 9 bases between them.

As for this clone: Other DNA sequences in the same sample also yield this CDR3. V usage is TRBV7-8 and J usage is TRBJ2-3; D may be TRBD2 (6 bases). This CDR3 region has 16 residues. The V gene's germline CDR1 is SGHVS and CDR2 FQNEAQ. V gave up 5 bases and J gave up 3 bases, with 18 bases separating them. CDR3 sequence: CASSLVGGAGTDTQYF. CDR3 sequence (DNA): TGTGCCAGCAGCCTTGTCGGCGGGGCTGGTACAGATACGCAGTATTTT.

This clone was observed once. The V and J genes are TRBV11-2 and TRBJ2-5, with D unclear. CDR1 is SGHAT and CDR2 is FQNNGV in the germline V gene. The CDR3 is made up of 15 amino acids. Trimming took 5 bases from V and 7 from J, leaving 20 bases between them. The CDR3 loop is CASSQAHMVDGTQYF. CDR3 coding DNA: TGTGCCAGCAGCCAAGCACACATGGTCGACGGGACCCAGTACTTC.

The J gene is TRBJ2-2, the V gene TRBV9; 7 bases agree with TRBD2. CDR3 length equals 18 residues. Trimming took 0 bases from V and 2 from J; bases not matched to a gene: 10. Germline CDR1 and CDR2: SGDLS and YYNGEE. CDR3 loop: CASSVDEYGTTNTGELFF. CDR3 DNA sequence: TGTGCCAGCAGCGTAGACGAGTACGGGACTACAAACACCGGGGAGCTGTTTTTT.